This passage covers 25 T cell receptor beta chains from one sample sequenced in a study of control samples from healthy donors and cancer patients. Clones were read by immunoSEQ multiplex PCR, and TCRdb kept only the in-frame ones, dropping some. This table holds about 130,000 clones, about 93% found once. Sequenced material: blood. All receptors derive from a man aged 40-49 years in good health.

The CDR3 sequence: CASNLDRGSYNEQFF. The CDR3, as DNA: TGTGCCAGCAACTTGGACAGGGGCTCCTACAATGAGCAGTTCTTC. The gene calls are TRBV2 and TRBJ2-1; 9 nucleotides align to TRBD1. J gave up 0 bases and V 7 bases, and 4 bases lay outside the gene matches. The CDR3 has 15 amino acids. Germline values: CDR1 SNHLY, CDR2 FYNNEI.

The V call is TRBV24-1, the J call TRBJ1-5, with 9 nucleotides matching TRBD1. J lost 3 bases, V lost 8 bases, and 28 bases had no gene match. This CDR3 has 22 amino acids. The germline V gene encodes CDR1 KGHDR and CDR2 SFDVKD. The CDR3 is CATTFFWGDRVKVPISNQPQHF. CDR3 bases: TGTGCCACCACCTTCTTTTGGGGGGACAGGGTAAAGGTCCCCATCTCCAATCAGCCCCAGCATTTT.

The rearrangement uses TRBV18 and TRBJ1-2; D perhaps matches TRBD1 (5 bases). V gave up 6 bases and J gave up 0 bases, with 14 bases separating them. This CDR3 has 15 residues. CDR1 KGHSH and CDR2 LQKENI come from the germline V gene. CDR3 in amino acids: CASSPGLPANYGYTF. The CDR3 DNA is TGTGCCAGCTCTCCAGGGCTTCCAGCTAACTATGGCTACACCTTC. Full variable domain (rest looked up from reference TRBV18 and TRBJ1-2): NAGVMQNPRHLVRRRGQEARLRCSPMKGHSHVYWYRQLPEEGLKFMVYLQKENIIDESGMPKERFSAEFPKEGPSILRIQQVVRGDSAAYFCASSPGLPANYGYTFGSGTRLTVV.

The chain employs TRBV2 and TRBJ2-7; D may be TRBD2 (6 bases). The germline gives CDR1 SNHLY, CDR2 FYNNEI. V was clipped by 6 bases and J by 0 bases, with 21 bases between them. The CDR3 is made up of 17 amino acids. The CDR3 sequence: CASSATSGTRPSYEQYF. The CDR3 DNA follows: TGTGCCAGCAGCGCCACCTCCGGGACTCGCCCCTCCTACGAGCAGTACTTC. The full variable domain, rest sourced from reference TRBV2 and TRBJ2-7, is EPEVTQTPSHQVTQMGQEVILRCVPISNHLYFYWYRQILGQKVEFLVSFYNNEISEKSEIFDDQFSVERPDGSNFTLKIRSTKLEDSAMYFCASSATSGTRPSYEQYFGPGTRLTVT.

Written as DNA, the CDR3 is TGTGCCAGCAGCGTAACTAGCGGGGGCCTTACAGATACGCAGTATTTT. Its translation is CASSVTSGGLTDTQYF. The chain uses TRBV9 and TRBJ2-3, with 11 bases aligning to TRBD2. The length of the CDR3 is 16 residues. The junction had 4 bases not matched to a gene; V was cut back by 1 base and J by 3 bases. Looked up from germline, CDR1 is SGDLS and CDR2 is YYNGEE.

J is TRBJ1-2 and V is TRBV7-2; 9 positions match TRBD1. This CDR3 contains 17 residues. The germline gives CDR1 SGHTA, CDR2 FQGNSA. Trimming removed 5 bases from V and 6 bases from J; junction bases left unmatched: 16. Here the CDR3 DNA reads TGTGCCAGCAGCCGCCTTGGGACAGGGCTCTTCTTTGATGGCTACACCTTC. Translation: CASSRLGTGLFFDGYTF.

The rearrangement joins TRBV7-2 to TRBJ1-2; TRBD1 is a possible D gene (6 bases). From germline, CDR1 is SGHTA and CDR2 FQGNSA. V was pared by 5 bases and J by 0 bases, with 13 bases between. There are 15 residues in the CDR3. CDR3 amino acids: CASSGIGGANYGYTF. The CDR3 DNA reads as TGTGCCAGCAGCGGAATAGGGGGGGCTAACTATGGCTACACCTTC.

This clone appeared a single time. J is TRBJ2-5 and V is TRBV4-2, with TRBD2 as a possible D gene (6 bases). V was cut by 2 bases and J by 3 bases, with 16 bases left in between. The CDR3 spans 16 residues. The germline V gene has CDR1 LGHNA and CDR2 YNFKEQ. The CDR3 DNA is TGTGCCAGCAGCCAAAAGATTTTGGGGGGTGAAGAGACCCAGTACTTC. Translating it yields CASSQKILGGEETQYF.

The rearrangement links TRBV19 to TRBJ1-5; 7 bases match TRBD1. Germline V gene lookup returns CDR1 LNHDA and CDR2 SQIVND (reference sequence). CDR3 length: 16 amino acids. V shed 3 bases and J 4 bases; nucleotides not matched to a gene: 9. The CDR3 nucleotides read TGTGCCAGTAGTATTCGTTCGGGGACAGTAAATCAGCCCCAGCATTTT. This sequence encodes CASSIRSGTVNQPQHF.

This clone was seen just once. This sequence joins TRBV7-9 and TRBJ2-3; D possibly corresponds to TRBD1 (5 bases). This CDR3 comprises 15 residues. Trimming took 5 bases from V and 4 from J, leaving 16 bases between them. Per the germline V gene, CDR1 is SEHNR and CDR2 is FQNEAQ (reference sequence). CDR3 sequence: CASSLEAQGADTQYF. CDR3 coding DNA: TGTGCCAGCAGCCTAGAGGCGCAAGGGGCAGATACGCAGTATTTT.

This chain links TRBV30 with TRBJ1-2, with D uncertain. V lost 7 bases and J lost 3, with 15 bases in between. There are 13 residues in the CDR3. The germline V gene encodes CDR1 GTSNPN and CDR2 SVGIG (reference sequence). The CDR3 spells CASTRRADYGYTF. The CDR3 DNA reads as TGTGCCTCAACGCGAAGGGCGGACTATGGCTACACCTTC. Full variable domain (rest looked up from reference TRBV30 and TRBJ1-2): SQTIHQWPATLVQPVGSPLSLECTVEGTSNPNLYWYRQAAGRGLQLLFYSVGIGQISSEVPQNLSASRPQDRQFILSSKKLLLSDSGFYLCASTRRADYGYTFGSGTRLTVV.

The CDR3 sequence is CASSPTRQAEAFF. For the CDR3, the DNA is TGTGCCAGCAGTCCTACAAGACAGGCTGAAGCTTTCTTT. The gene calls are TRBV6-5 and TRBJ1-1, with D perhaps TRBD1 (6 bases). The CDR3 is 13 residues long. Looked up from germline, CDR1 is MNHEY and CDR2 is SVGAGI. V shed 5 bases and J shed 6 bases, with 13 bases lying between them.

The chain couples TRBV7-8 to TRBJ1-1; D unresolved. This CDR3 has 12 amino acids. V shed 5 bases and J shed 5 bases, with 9 bases lying between them. Germline-derived CDR1 and CDR2 are SGHVS and FQNEAQ. The CDR3 here is CASSLGWTEAFF. The CDR3 region has the DNA TGTGCCAGCAGCCTCGGCTGGACTGAAGCTTTCTTT.

In its sample, this clone was seen once. This rearrangement joins TRBV6-5 to TRBJ2-3; D unresolved. Deletions cut 6 bases from V and 8 bases from J, with 12 bases between. Germline loops: CDR1 MNHEY, CDR2 SVGAGI. There are 12 residues in the CDR3. The DNA for the CDR3 is TGTGCCAGCAGAGCCGGGTCGGGTACGCAGTATTTT. It codes for CASRAGSGTQYF.

The chain's CDR3 is CATSGRGLAGGPHNEQFF. CDR3 bases: TGTGCCACCAGTGGGAGGGGGCTAGCGGGGGGCCCCCACAATGAGCAGTTCTTC. The rearrangement links TRBV24-1 to TRBJ2-1, with 11 positions matching TRBD2. The CDR3 runs 18 residues. J lost 5 bases, V lost 5 bases, and 13 bases had no gene match. The germline V gene has CDR1 KGHDR and CDR2 SFDVKD.

The genes are TRBV5-1 and TRBJ2-1; weak D call: TRBD1 (5 bases). Trimming cost V 4 bases and J 1 base, with 12 bases left between them. The germline gives CDR1 SGHRS, CDR2 YFSETQ. The CDR3 length is 15 residues. This CDR3 reads CASSKDSISYNEQFF. The CDR3 nucleotides read TGCGCCAGCAGCAAAGACAGTATTTCCTACAATGAGCAGTTCTTC.

The J gene is TRBJ2-7, the V gene TRBV9; TRBD1 is a possible D gene (6 bases). V was trimmed by 0 bases and J by 3 bases, leaving 10 bases between them. The CDR3 runs 14 residues. Germline V gene lookup returns CDR1 SGDLS and CDR2 YYNGEE. This chain's CDR3 is CASSVGTAYYEQYF. The CDR3 DNA sequence: TGTGCCAGCAGCGTAGGGACAGCCTACTACGAGCAGTACTTC. Drawing the rest from reference TRBV9 and TRBJ2-7, the complete variable domain is DSGVTQTPKHLITATGQRVTLRCSPRSGDLSVYWYQQSLDQGLQFLIQYYNGEERAKGNILERFSAQQFPDLHSELNLSSLELGDSALYFCASSVGTAYYEQYFGPGTRLTVT.

The table lists this clone with a few counts. The chain uses TRBV5-5 and TRBJ1-6; D uncertain. The germline CDR1 and CDR2 sequences are SGHKS and YYEKEE (reference sequence). The CDR3 loop spans 13 amino acids. The V end was cut by 3 bases, the J end by 11 bases, with 12 bases between. The CDR3 spells CASSSAEGTPLHF. In nucleotides, the CDR3 is TGTGCCAGCAGCTCGGCGGAGGGAACACCCCTCCACTTT.

This clone was counted a few times. The J gene is TRBJ1-5, the V gene TRBV18; no firm D call. V was clipped by 2 bases and J by 6 bases, with 8 bases between them. Germline V gene sequence: CDR1 KGHSH, CDR2 LQKENI. There are 13 residues in the CDR3. The CDR3 nucleotides are TGTGCCAGCTCACCAATCCGAAGTCAGCCCCAGCATTTT. Translating gives CASSPIRSQPQHF. Looking up the rest from reference TRBV18 and TRBJ1-5 gives the full variable domain: NAGVMQNPRHLVRRRGQEARLRCSPMKGHSHVYWYRQLPEEGLKFMVYLQKENIIDESGMPKERFSAEFPKEGPSILRIQQVVRGDSAAYFCASSPIRSQPQHFGDGTRLSIL.

This clone was found a few times. The V call is TRBV19, the J call TRBJ1-2; D remains ambiguous. Trimming stripped 5 bases from V and 6 bases from J, with 19 bases between. Germline CDR1 and CDR2: LNHDA and SQIVND (reference sequence). The CDR3 is made up of 15 amino acids. DNA for the CDR3: TGTGCCAGTAGTTACTCGGTTACGGACCCTGATGGCTACACCTTC. This codes for CASSYSVTDPDGYTF. Filled out from reference TRBV19 and TRBJ1-2, the complete variable domain reads DGGITQSPKYLFRKEGQNVTLSCEQNLNHDAMYWYRQDPGQGLRLIYYSQIVNDFQKGDIAEGYSVSREKKESFPLTVTSAQKNPTAFYLCASSYSVTDPDGYTFGSGTRLTVV.

The chain employs TRBV12-5 and TRBJ1-2; unclear D gene. V was clipped by 3 bases and J by 0 bases, with 8 bases between them. There are 14 residues in the CDR3. From germline, CDR1 is LGHNT and CDR2 FRNRAP. CDR3 amino acids: CASGFSGTNYGYTF. In nucleotides, the CDR3 is TGTGCTAGTGGTTTTAGTGGAACTAACTATGGCTACACCTTC. Using reference TRBV12-5 and TRBJ1-2 for the parts outside the CDR3, the full variable domain is DARVTQTPRHKVTEMGQEVTMRCQPILGHNTVFWYRQTMMQGLELLAYFRNRAPLDDSGMPKDRFSAEMPDATLATLKIQPSEPRDSAVYFCASGFSGTNYGYTFGSGTRLTVV.

V gene TRBV5-1 combines with J gene TRBJ1-5; TRBD1 matches at 7 bases. Germline values: CDR1 SGHRS, CDR2 YFSETQ. The CDR3 has 15 amino acids. V was pared by 0 bases and J by 2 bases, with 2 bases of the junction left unmatched. In DNA form, the CDR3 reads TGCGCCAGCAGCTTGGGGCAGGGGGGCAATCAGCCCCAGCATTTT. It yields the protein CASSLGQGGNQPQHF.

CDR3 sequence: CASSEQGPGAFF. The CDR3 DNA is TGTGCCAGCAGTGAGCAAGGTCCTGGAGCTTTCTTT. The chain employs TRBV2 and TRBJ1-1; D is ambiguous. V gave up 3 bases and J gave up 10 bases, with 12 bases separating them. The CDR3 has 12 residues. The germline V gene encodes CDR1 SNHLY and CDR2 FYNNEI.

The chain links TRBV7-9 to TRBJ1-1; TRBD1 matches at 7 bases. V was clipped by 5 bases and J by 5 bases; unmatched bases: 5. Germline lookup yields CDR1 SEHNR and CDR2 FQNEAQ (reference sequence). This CDR3 is built from 13 residues. CDR3 DNA: TGTGCCAGCAGCGCACAGGGGCGGACTGAAGCTTTCTTT. It encodes CASSAQGRTEAFF.

The J gene is TRBJ2-1, the V gene TRBV10-1, with TRBD2 identical over 9 bases. This CDR3 contains 15 residues. V was clipped by 2 bases and J by 8 bases; unmatched bases: 7. Germline assignment: CDR1 WNHNN and CDR2 SYGVQD (reference sequence). The CDR3 DNA is TGCGCCAGCAGTGAGGGGCGGGGGGGCCGTGATGAGCAGTTCTTC. It is translated as CASSEGRGGRDEQFF.